These T cell receptor beta chains were read from a single sample in a study of beta chain features in type 1 diabetes. TCRdb's copy holds only in-frame clones and misses some; the assay was immunoSEQ multiplex PCR. The table lists about 150,000 clones, about 9.2% of them singletons. Sequencing input: central memory CD4+ T cells from blood. These receptors all stem from a young man in good health. The CDR3 runs from the conserved cysteine through the conserved F or W. Fields, in order: J gene, V gene, clone size, D gene, CDR3 DNA, CDR3 protein. The D gene is left open where the match is weak. Only part of the rows carry a size: once, few, many, or a class if the clone is expanded.

>TRBJ1-4|TRBV19|-|-
TGTGCCAGTAGTATGGCGCAGACCAGGACTAATGAAAAACTGTTTTTT
CASSMAQTRTNEKLFF
>TRBJ1-4|TRBV5-1|many|TRBD1
TGCGCCAGCAGCCAGTTACAGGGGAATGAAAAACTGTTTTTT
CASSQLQGNEKLFF
>TRBJ1-5|TRBV7-9|few|TRBD1
TGTGCCAGCAGCAAAACAGGGGAAAGTCAGCCCCAGCATTTT
CASSKTGESQPQHF
>TRBJ2-7|TRBV6-1|few|-
TGTGCCAGCAGTGATCTGGGGCGTTCCTACGAGCAGTACTTC
CASSDLGRSYEQYF
>TRBJ2-6|TRBV4-1|-|TRBD1
TGCGCCAGCAGCCAAGGACAGGGGGCCTCGGTTTATGCTGGGGCCAACGTCCTGACTTTC
CASSQGQGASVYAGANVLTF
>TRBJ1-2|TRBV4-3|-|-
TGCGCCAGCAGCCAGCAAAGAGGAATGGGGGGGGCGTTGGGCTACACCTTC
CASSQQRGMGGALGYTF
>TRBJ2-1|TRBV4-3|-|-
TGCGCCAGCAGCCAAAGCCACTACTACAATGAGCAGTTCTTC
CASSQSHYYNEQFF
>TRBJ2-6|TRBV5-1|-|-
TGCGCCAGCAGCCGTGATAGCTCTGGGGCCAACGTCCTGACTTTC
CASSRDSSGANVLTF
>TRBJ1-6|TRBV7-2|-|-
TGTGCCGCGCAGGGTTATAATTCACCCCTCCACTTT
CAAQGYNSPLHF
>TRBJ2-7|TRBV7-6|-|-
TGTGCCAGCAGCTTAGTACCGCCGGACAGCTCCTACGAGCAGTACTTC
CASSLVPPDSSYEQYF
>TRBJ2-3|TRBV6-5|few|TRBD2
TGTGCCAGCAGTTACCGGCCTAGCGGTAAAAGGGATACGCAGTATTTT
CASSYRPSGKRDTQYF
>TRBJ2-5|TRBV6-5|-|TRBD1
TGTGCCAGCAGTCTCGCCTGGGACAGGGAAGAGACCCAGTACTTC
CASSLAWDREETQYF
>TRBJ1-2|TRBV6-5|-|TRBD1
TGTGCCAGCAGTTACCGGGACAGGGTTGGCTACACCTTC
CASSYRDRVGYTF
>TRBJ2-5|TRBV5-1|-|TRBD2
TGCGCCAGCAGCGGGGGGGAGCACAAAGAGACCCAGTACTTC
CASSGGEHKETQYF
>TRBJ2-3|TRBV4-2|-|TRBD2
TGTGCCAGCAGCCAACCCGGGGAGCGGGGGGGCTCAGATACGCAGTATTTT
CASSQPGERGGSDTQYF
>TRBJ2-6|TRBV29-1|few|TRBD1
TGCAGCGTTGAGGTGACAGGGGCTGGGGCCAACGTCCTGACTTTC
CSVEVTGAGANVLTF
>TRBJ2-2|TRBV23-1|many|TRBD1
TGCGCCAGCAGACACAGGGGGCGGGTGACCGGGGAGCTGTTTTTT
CASRHRGRVTGELFF
>TRBJ2-1|TRBV5-4|few|TRBD1
TGTGCCAGCAGCCCAGGACAGGGACGGACCTACAATGAGCAGTTCTTC
CASSPGQGRTYNEQFF
>TRBJ2-1|TRBV7-3|few|-
TGTGCCAGCAGCTTAGTCGGCAGGTCAAACAATGAGCAGTTCTTC
CASSLVGRSNNEQFF
>TRBJ1-2|TRBV28|many|-
TGTGCCAGCGGACTCTATGGCTACACCTTC
CASGLYGYTF
>TRBJ1-5|TRBV7-9|-|TRBD1
TGTGCCAGCAGCTTAGAGACCGGGACAGGGGGAAATCAGCCCCAGCATTTT
CASSLETGTGGNQPQHF
>TRBJ2-7|TRBV2|few|TRBD2
TGTGCCAGCAAAGGGCTAGCGGGGCTCTCCTACGAGCAGTACTTC
CASKGLAGLSYEQYF